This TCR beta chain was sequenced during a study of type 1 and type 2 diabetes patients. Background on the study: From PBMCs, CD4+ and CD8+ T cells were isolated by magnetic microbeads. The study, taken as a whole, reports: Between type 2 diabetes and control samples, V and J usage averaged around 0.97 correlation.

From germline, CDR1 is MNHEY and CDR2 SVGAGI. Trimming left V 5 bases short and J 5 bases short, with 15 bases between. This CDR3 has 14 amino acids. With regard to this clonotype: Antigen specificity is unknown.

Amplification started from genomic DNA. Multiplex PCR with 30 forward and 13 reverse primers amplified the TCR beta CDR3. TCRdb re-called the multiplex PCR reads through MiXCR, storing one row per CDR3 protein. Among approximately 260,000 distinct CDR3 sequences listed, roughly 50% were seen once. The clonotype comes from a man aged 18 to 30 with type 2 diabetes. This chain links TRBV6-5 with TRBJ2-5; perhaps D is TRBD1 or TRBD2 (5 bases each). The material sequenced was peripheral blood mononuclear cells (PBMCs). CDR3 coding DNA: TGTGCCAGCAGTGCAATTAGCAGGGAGGAGACCCAGTACTTC. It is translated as CASSAISREETQYF.